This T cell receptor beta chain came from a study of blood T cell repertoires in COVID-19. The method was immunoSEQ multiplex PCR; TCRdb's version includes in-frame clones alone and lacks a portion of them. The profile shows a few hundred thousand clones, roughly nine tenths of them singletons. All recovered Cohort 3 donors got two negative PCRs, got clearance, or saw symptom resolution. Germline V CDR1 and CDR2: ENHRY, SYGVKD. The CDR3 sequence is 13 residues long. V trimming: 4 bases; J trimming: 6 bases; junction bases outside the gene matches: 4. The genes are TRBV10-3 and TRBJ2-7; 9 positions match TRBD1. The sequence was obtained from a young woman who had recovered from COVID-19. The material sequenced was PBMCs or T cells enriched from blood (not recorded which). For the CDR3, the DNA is TGTGCCATCAGTGTGGGGACAGGGCGCGAGCAGTACTTC. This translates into CAISVGTGREQYF.